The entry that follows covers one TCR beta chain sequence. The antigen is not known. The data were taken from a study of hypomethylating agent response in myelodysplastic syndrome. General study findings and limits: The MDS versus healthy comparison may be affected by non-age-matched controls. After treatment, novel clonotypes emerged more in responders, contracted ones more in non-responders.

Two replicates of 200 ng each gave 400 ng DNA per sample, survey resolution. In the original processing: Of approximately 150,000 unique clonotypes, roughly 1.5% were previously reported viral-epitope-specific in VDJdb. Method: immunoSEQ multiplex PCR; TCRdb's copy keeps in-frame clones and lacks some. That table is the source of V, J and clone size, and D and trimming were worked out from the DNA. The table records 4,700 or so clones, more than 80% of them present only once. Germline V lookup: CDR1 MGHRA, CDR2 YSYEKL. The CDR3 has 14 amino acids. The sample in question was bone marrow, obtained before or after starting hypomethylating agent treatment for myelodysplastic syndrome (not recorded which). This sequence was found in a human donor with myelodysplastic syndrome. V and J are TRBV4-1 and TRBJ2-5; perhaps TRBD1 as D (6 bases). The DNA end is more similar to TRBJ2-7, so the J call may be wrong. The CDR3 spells CASSQVPQGYEQYF. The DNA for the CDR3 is TGCGCCAGCAGCCAAGTGCCACAGGGTTACGAGCAGTACTTC.